This T cell receptor beta chain was captured by sequencing in a study of blood T cells in healthy people across ages. Across the whole study: In model experiments, template switching was able to capture about one barcoded beta molecule for every two T cells that were present.

V dropped 7 bases and J dropped 7; count of bases not matched to a gene: 7. Germline V gene lookup returns CDR1 SQVTM and CDR2 ANQGSEA. CDR3 length equals 11 residues. Whole-study findings and limits: Strong correlation was found linking TCR beta diversity to naive T cell percentage.

The second PCR ran about 6 to 11 cycles with a sample-barcoded 5' primer and J-beta primers. Each CDR3 protein gets one entry after TCRdb re-called the 5' RACE reads with MiXCR. The table records 800,000 to 1,300,000 distinct CDR3 sequences, 20% to 25% of them present only once. This clonotype was found many times. The target antigen is unknown. Another study also made use of these data, one on T cells of mothers and their children. Turning to that study: cDNA was synthesized from all extracted RNA at roughly 1.6 ug per reaction. Sequencing got over 8 million TCR beta CDR3 reads from each mother and a few million from each child.

The sequence came from a girl aged 2-10 years in good health. This chain uses TRBV29-1 with TRBJ2-7; 7 nucleotides match TRBD1. The sample was blood. In DNA form, the CDR3 reads TGCAGCGGCCTCGACAGGGTTGAGCAGTACTTC. It yields the protein CSGLDRVEQYF.